The subject of this entry is one TCR beta chain. The data derive from a study of cytomegalovirus exposure and HLA in healthy donors. Researchers ran the PCR with 60 Vbeta and 13 Jbeta primers. TCRdb's copy holds only in-frame clones and misses some; the assay was immunoSEQ multiplex PCR. The table has fewer than 90,000 clones, 75% to 90% seen once; the top ten hold roughly 6.8%. The germline V gene has CDR1 SGHKS and CDR2 YYEKEE (reference sequence). The CDR3 length is 14 residues. Deletions cut 4 bases from V and 4 bases from J, with 15 bases between. V is TRBV5-5 and J is TRBJ2-7, with D maybe TRBD1 (6 bases). Sequencing was done on a sample of PBMCs. The receptor comes from a human donor in good health. CDR3 amino acids: CASSATGPLYEQYF. CDR3 DNA: TGTGCCAGCAGCGCGACAGGCCCTTTGTACGAGCAGTACTTC.